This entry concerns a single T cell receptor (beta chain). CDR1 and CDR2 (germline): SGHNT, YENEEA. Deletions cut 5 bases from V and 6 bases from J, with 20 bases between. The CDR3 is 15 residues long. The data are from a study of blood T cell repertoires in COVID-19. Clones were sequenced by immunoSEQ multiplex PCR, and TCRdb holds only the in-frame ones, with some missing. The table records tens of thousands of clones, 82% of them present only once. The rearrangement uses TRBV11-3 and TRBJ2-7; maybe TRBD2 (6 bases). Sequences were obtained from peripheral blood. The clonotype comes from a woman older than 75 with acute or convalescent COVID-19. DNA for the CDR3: TGTGCCAGCAGCCCATTGGGGGGAGACTCCGGCGAGCAGTACTTC. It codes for CASSPLGGDSGEQYF.